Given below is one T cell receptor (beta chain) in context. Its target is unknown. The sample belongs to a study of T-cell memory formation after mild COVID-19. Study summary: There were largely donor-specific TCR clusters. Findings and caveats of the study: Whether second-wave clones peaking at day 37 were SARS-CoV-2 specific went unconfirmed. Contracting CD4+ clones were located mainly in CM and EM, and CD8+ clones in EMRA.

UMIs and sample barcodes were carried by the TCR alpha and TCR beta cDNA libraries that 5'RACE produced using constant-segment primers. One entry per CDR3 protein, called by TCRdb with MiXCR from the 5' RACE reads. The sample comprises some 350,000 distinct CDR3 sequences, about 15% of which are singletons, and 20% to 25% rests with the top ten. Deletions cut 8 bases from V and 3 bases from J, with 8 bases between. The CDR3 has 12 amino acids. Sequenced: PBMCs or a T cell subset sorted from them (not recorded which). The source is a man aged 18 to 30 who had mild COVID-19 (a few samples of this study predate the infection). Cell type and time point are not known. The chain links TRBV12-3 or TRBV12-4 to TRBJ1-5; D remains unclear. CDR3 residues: CASAPYNQPQHF. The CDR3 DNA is TGTGCCAGCGCCCCCTACAATCAGCCCCAGCATTTT.